This T cell receptor (beta chain) was observed in a study of blood T cell repertoires in COVID-19 (dated by TCRdb to about 2020). As for the study more broadly: Samples from collaborators originated in the United States, Italy and Spain and spanned both the acute and convalescent phases of COVID-19. The samples were drawn from the first 160 participants of the ongoing ImmuneRACE study and from over 950 subjects provided by 6 global collaborators. The repertoires were released in a freely available public database intended as a resource for research on the immune response to SARS-CoV-2. The prospective study material was composed of cDNA or gDNA derived from T cells, B-cell-depleted T cells, or PBMCs. Where available, HLA class I and class II types were obtained from metadata supplied by the sample provider rather than from assay-based typing. Nearly every sample came with metadata listing a de-identified subject ID, COVID-19 status, age in years and sex. Subjects who had been exposed to COVID-19, were actively infected with it, or had recovered from it provided the deeply sampled blood TCRbeta repertoires that made up the dataset.

General study outcomes and caveats: The amount of clinical and demographic metadata varied by source and participant and was provided uncurated.

TCRbeta CDR3 regions were amplified from genomic DNA by means of the immunoSEQ Assay, a bias-controlled multiplex PCR. Processing in the source paper ran as follows. The number of nucleated cells in each sample was estimated by amplification of reference gene primers within the assay. To quantify the absolute abundance of each unique TCRbeta CDR3 rearrangement, sequence reads were collapsed and filtered. Productive Simpson clonality was computed per sample as the square root of Simpson's diversity index over productive rearrangements. TCRdb re-hosts the immuneACCESS table, in-frame sequences only. Its copies lack some clones; in the studies checked, an unresolved V gene accounts for under half of them, and the cause for the rest is not known. D and trimming were read from the DNA, whereas the V and J calls and clone size are those reported in that table. The table for this sample lists under 300,000 clones; around 80% of them were counted only once. The top ten clonotypes cover 3% to 4% of the sample.

Comment on this clone: Its target antigen remains unknown. Nothing much larger sits one base from this clone, and base qualities are not available.

Each collaborating institution followed its own protocols to collect whole blood in K2EDTA tubes. For TCRbeta analysis, collaborators shipped samples in one of three forms: frozen whole blood, isolated PBMCs, or DNA extracted from either of those sample types. The TCR sequence derives from a woman younger than 35 with acute or convalescent COVID-19. Sample: peripheral blood.

This receptor has the CDR3 CASSITWAGERETQYF. The sequence in DNA is TGTGCCAGCAGCATCACCTGGGCGGGAGAGAGAGAGACCCAGTACTTC. The chain couples TRBV11-2 to TRBJ2-5, with 7 junctional bases fitting TRBD2. Including cysteine and phenylalanine, the CDR3 has 16 amino acids. The sequence is cut down to CDR3 DNA, 48 bases in frame from base 1. Sequences SGHAT (CDR1) and FQNNGV (CDR2) are obtained from the germline V gene. V is pruned by 5 bases and J by 4 bases, leaving 13 bases of the junction without a gene match. The variable domain in full, with residues beyond the CDR3 obtained from the reference TRBV11-2 and TRBJ2-5 genes, is EAGVAQSPRYKIIEKRQSVAFWCNPISGHATLYWYQQILGQGPKLLIQFQNNGVVDDSQLPKDRFSAERLKGVDSTLKIQPAKLEDSAVYLCASSITWAGERETQYFGPGTRLLVL.